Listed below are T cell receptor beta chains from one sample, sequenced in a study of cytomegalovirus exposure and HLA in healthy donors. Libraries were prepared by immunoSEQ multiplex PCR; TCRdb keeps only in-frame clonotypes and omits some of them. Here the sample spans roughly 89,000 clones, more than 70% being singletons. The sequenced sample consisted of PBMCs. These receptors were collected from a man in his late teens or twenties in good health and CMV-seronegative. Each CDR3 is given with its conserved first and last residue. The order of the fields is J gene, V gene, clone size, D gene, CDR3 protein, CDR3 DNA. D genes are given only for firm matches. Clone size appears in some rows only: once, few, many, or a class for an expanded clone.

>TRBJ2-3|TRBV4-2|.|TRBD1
CASSQDGPGTGGLDTQYF
TGTGCCAGCAGCCAAGACGGGCCGGGGACAGGGGGCTTGGATACGCAGTATTTT
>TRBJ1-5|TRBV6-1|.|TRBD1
CASSALDRGDGNQPQHF
TGTGCCAGCAGTGCCCTGGACAGGGGCGATGGCAATCAGCCCCAGCATTTT
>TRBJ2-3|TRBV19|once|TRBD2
CASSITSSSGGPGDTQYF
TGTGCCAGTAGTATAACCTCCTCTAGCGGGGGGCCTGGAGATACGCAGTATTTT
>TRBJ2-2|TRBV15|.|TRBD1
CATSRGYLLMGQGAITGELFF
TGTGCCACCAGCAGAGGATATTTACTAATGGGACAGGGGGCTATCACCGGGGAGCTGTTTTTT
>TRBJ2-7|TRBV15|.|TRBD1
CATSRDTGQGIGGSYEQYF
TGTGCCACCAGCAGAGATACGGGACAGGGTATTGGAGGGTCCTACGAGCAGTACTTC
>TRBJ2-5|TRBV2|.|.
CASGRGSKETQYF
TGTGCCAGTGGGAGGGGGTCCAAAGAGACCCAGTACTTC
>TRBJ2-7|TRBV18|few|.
CASSPGAVDEQYF
TGTGCCAGCTCACCCGGAGCGGTAGACGAGCAGTACTTC
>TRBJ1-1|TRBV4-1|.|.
CASSQEVRLTEAFF
TGCGCCAGCAGCCAAGAGGTAAGACTCACTGAAGCTTTCTTT
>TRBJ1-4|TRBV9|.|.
CASSVAGQGFNEKLFF
TGTGCCAGCAGCGTAGCTGGGCAGGGCTTTAATGAAAAACTGTTTTTT
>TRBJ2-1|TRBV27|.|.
CASSLSSYDEQFF
TGTGCCAGCAGTTTAAGCTCCTACGATGAGCAGTTCTTC
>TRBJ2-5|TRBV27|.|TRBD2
CASSSVTSGGSKTQYF
TGTGCCAGCAGTTCCGTGACTAGCGGGGGGTCGAAGACCCAGTACTTC
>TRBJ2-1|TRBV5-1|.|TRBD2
CASTSGGGVGNEQFF
TGCGCCAGCACCTCGGGGGGAGGTGTAGGTAATGAGCAGTTCTTC
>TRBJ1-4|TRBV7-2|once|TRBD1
CASSPRQGANEKLFF
TGTGCCAGCAGCCCACGACAGGGAGCTAATGAAAAACTGTTTTTT
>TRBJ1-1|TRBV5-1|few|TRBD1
CASSLRQGASYTEAFF
TGCGCCAGCAGCCTTAGACAGGGGGCGTCGTACACTGAAGCTTTCTTT
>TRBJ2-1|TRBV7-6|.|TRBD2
CASSSQRLAGAGLVREQFF
TGTGCCAGCAGCTCCCAGAGGCTAGCGGGGGCGGGTCTGGTAAGGGAGCAGTTCTTC
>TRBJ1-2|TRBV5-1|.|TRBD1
CASSLGNTGGYGYTF
TGCGCCAGCAGCTTGGGAAATACAGGGGGCTATGGCTACACCTTC
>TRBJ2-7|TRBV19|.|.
CASSIEGTEGYEQYF
TGTGCCAGTAGTATAGAAGGGACGGAGGGCTACGAGCAGTACTTC
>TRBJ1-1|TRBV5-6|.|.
CASSLWRSSNTEAFF
TGTGCCAGCAGCTTGTGGAGATCTTCCAACACTGAAGCTTTCTTT
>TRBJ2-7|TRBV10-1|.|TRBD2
CASRASGGRGSYEQYF
TGCGCCAGCAGGGCTAGCGGGGGGAGGGGGTCCTACGAGCAGTACTTC
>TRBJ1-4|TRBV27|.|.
CATAPGGAFNEKLFF
TGTGCCACCGCTCCGGGCGGGGCATTTAATGAAAAACTGTTTTTT
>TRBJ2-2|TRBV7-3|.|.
CASSPGLTNTGELFF
TGTGCCAGCAGCCCGGGACTTACGAACACCGGGGAGCTGTTTTTT
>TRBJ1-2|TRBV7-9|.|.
CASSDLVGGSNYGYTF
TGTGCCAGCAGCGACCTAGTAGGGGGATCTAACTATGGCTACACCTTC
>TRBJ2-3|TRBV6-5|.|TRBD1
CASRDRGGADTQYF
TGTGCCAGCAGGGACAGGGGGGGGGCAGATACGCAGTATTTT
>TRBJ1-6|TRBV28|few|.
CATIPTGRGSPLHF
TGTGCCACAATACCGACAGGTCGCGGTTCACCCCTCCACTTT
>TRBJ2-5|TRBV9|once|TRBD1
CASSPSGTGETQYF
TGTGCCAGCAGCCCATCCGGGACAGGGGAGACCCAGTACTTC
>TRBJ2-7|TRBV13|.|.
CASSAGVYEQYF
TGTGCCAGCAGCGCCGGGGTCTACGAGCAGTACTTC
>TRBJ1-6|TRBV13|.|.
CASSQGINSPLHF
TGTGCCAGCAGCCAGGGGATAAATTCACCCCTCCACTTT
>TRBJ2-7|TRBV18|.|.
CASSEGQLTYEQYF
TGTGCCAGCTCAGAGGGACAACTAACCTACGAGCAGTACTTC
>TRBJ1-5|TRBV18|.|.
CASSPVRGQPQHF
TGTGCCAGCTCACCAGTAAGGGGTCAGCCCCAGCATTTT
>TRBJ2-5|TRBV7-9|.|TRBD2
CASSGTSDLTQYF
TGTGCCAGCAGCGGGACTAGCGATCTGACCCAGTACTTC
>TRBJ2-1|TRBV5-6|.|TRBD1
CASSLGQGVRDEQFF
TGTGCCAGCAGCTTGGGACAGGGTGTAAGGGATGAGCAGTTCTTC
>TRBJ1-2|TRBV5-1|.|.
CASSLDSGGYGYTF
TGCGCCAGCAGCTTGGATTCGGGGGGCTATGGCTACACCTTC
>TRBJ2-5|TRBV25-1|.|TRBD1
CASSQTGSKETQYF
TGTGCCAGCAGTCAGACAGGGTCGAAAGAGACCCAGTACTTC
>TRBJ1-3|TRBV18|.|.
CASSPKDSPGNTIYF
TGTGCCAGCTCACCGAAGGACAGCCCGGGAAACACCATATATTTT
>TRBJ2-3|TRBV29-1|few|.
CSGEGGGSTDTQYF
TGCAGCGGCGAGGGGGGGGGTAGCACAGATACGCAGTATTTT
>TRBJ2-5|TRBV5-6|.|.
CASSLYFYREETQYF
TGTGCCAGCAGCTTGTACTTCTATAGGGAGGAGACCCAGTACTTC
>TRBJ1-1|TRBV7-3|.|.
CASSYQGMNTEAFF
TGTGCCAGCAGCTATCAGGGGATGAACACTGAAGCTTTCTTT
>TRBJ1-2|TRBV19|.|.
CASSIQGSPYGYTF
TGTGCCAGTAGTATCCAGGGGAGCCCCTATGGCTACACCTTC
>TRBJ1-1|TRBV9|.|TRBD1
CASSVMGQGNTEAFF
TGTGCCAGCAGCGTAATGGGACAGGGAAACACTGAAGCTTTCTTT
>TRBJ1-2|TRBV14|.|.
CASSQDGEISYGYTF
TGTGCCAGCAGCCAAGACGGGGAGATTTCATATGGCTACACCTTC
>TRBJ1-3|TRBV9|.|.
CASSATLNLGNTIYF
TGTGCCAGCAGCGCCACGCTAAATCTGGGAAACACCATATATTTT
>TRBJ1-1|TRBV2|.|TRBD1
CASSSGQGTEAFF
TGTGCCAGCAGCTCGGGACAGGGCACTGAAGCTTTCTTT
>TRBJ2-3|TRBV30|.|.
CAWTRGGGPTDTQYF
TGTGCCTGGACCAGAGGGGGGGGGCCGACAGATACGCAGTATTTT
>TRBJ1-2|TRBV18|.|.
CASSKEADYGYTF
TGTGCCAGCTCAAAGGAGGCTGACTATGGCTACACCTTC
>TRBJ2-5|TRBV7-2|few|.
CASSSHYAETQYF
TGTGCCAGCAGCTCGCACTACGCAGAGACCCAGTACTTC